The 31 T cell receptor beta chains below all came from one sample that was sequenced in a study of CD8 T cell repertoires and HIV-1 epitope variants. Assay used: immunoSEQ multiplex PCR; TCRdb lists only in-frame clones, some missing. The sample comprises 3,400 or so clones, about 67% of which are singletons, and approximately 43% rests with the top ten. Their antigens remain unidentified. The sequenced sample consisted of cultured CD8+ T cells derived from PBMCs. These receptors were taken from a male donor with HIV.

The chain has TRBV7-6 and TRBJ1-4; 9 bases map to TRBD1. Germline trimming cut 5 bases from V and 5 bases from J; bases unmatched to any gene: 6. The length of the CDR3 is 15 residues. The germline V gene encodes CDR1 SGHVS and CDR2 FNYEAQ. CDR3 region: CASSPEGQGNEKLFF. As DNA, the CDR3 is TGTGCCAGCAGCCCCGAGGGACAGGGAAATGAAAAACTGTTTTTT.

This chain joins TRBV7-2 and TRBJ2-7; 9 nucleotides match TRBD2. Germline CDR1 reads SGHTA; CDR2 reads FQGNSA. This CDR3 has 15 amino acids. Unmatched junction bases numbered 6, after V lost 5 bases and J lost 1 base. The CDR3 spells CASSPSAGGSYEQYF. The DNA of the CDR3 is TGTGCCAGCAGCCCGTCCGCGGGAGGGTCCTACGAGCAGTACTTC.

The chain recombines TRBV28 with TRBJ1-5, with TRBD1 matching 9 bases. V shed 4 bases, J shed 4 bases, and the junction held 2 bases outside the gene matches. CDR3 length equals 14 residues. Germline V CDR1 and CDR2: MDHEN, SYDVKM. The CDR3 protein is CASSWGTGNQPQHF. The CDR3 DNA reads TGTGCCAGCAGTTGGGGGACAGGGAATCAGCCCCAGCATTTT.

This chain joins TRBV7-9 and TRBJ2-7; D is perhaps TRBD1 (5 bases). Trimming removed 1 base from V and 2 bases from J, with 6 bases in between. The V gene's germline CDR1 is SEHNR and CDR2 FQNEAQ (reference sequence). This CDR3 has 13 residues. The CDR3 sequence: CASSLEDTYEQYF. CDR3 in DNA: TGTGCCAGCAGCTTAGAGGACACCTACGAGCAGTACTTC.

This rearrangement joins TRBV6-1 to TRBJ2-5; 11 bases are a match to TRBD2. J gave up 5 bases and V 4 bases, and 3 bases lay outside the gene matches. Germline values: CDR1 MNHNS, CDR2 SASEGT. This CDR3 region has 14 residues. CDR3 loop: CASSGRTSGETQYF. CDR3 bases: TGTGCCAGCAGTGGAAGGACTAGCGGGGAGACCCAGTACTTC.

This rearrangement joins TRBV7-9 to TRBJ2-7; tentative D call: TRBD2 (5 bases). Germline assignment: CDR1 SEHNR and CDR2 FQNEAQ (reference sequence). The CDR3 runs to 13 residues. V was cut by 5 bases and J by 3 bases, with 11 bases left in between. The CDR3 DNA reads TGTGCCAGCAGCCCGGCGGGTAGCTACGAGCAGTACTTC. Protein: CASSPAGSYEQYF.

V is TRBV25-1 and J is TRBJ2-5, with a possible D match to TRBD2 (5 bases). Germline V gene data show CDR1 as MGHDK and CDR2 as SYGVNS. V lost 7 bases to trimming and J lost 5 bases, with 20 bases between them. The CDR3 covers 15 residues. The CDR3 region is CASTPGNGMGETQYF. For the CDR3, the DNA is TGTGCCAGCACTCCGGGGAACGGGATGGGGGAGACCCAGTACTTC.

The gene calls are TRBV6-1 and TRBJ2-7; D unclear. V lost 0 bases to trimming and J lost 4 bases, with 10 bases between them. CDR1 is MNHNS, CDR2 SASEGT, per germline. This CDR3 is 14 amino acids long. This CDR3 is CASSEARKGYEQYF. In nucleotides, the CDR3 is TGTGCCAGCAGTGAAGCGCGGAAAGGGTACGAGCAGTACTTC.

In DNA form, the CDR3 reads TGTGCCAGCAGCCCAGAGCGGAGCGAAAAACTGTTTTTT. Its translation: CASSPERSEKLFF. The rearrangement links TRBV7-2 to TRBJ1-4; D gene uncertain. CDR3 length equals 13 residues. From germline, CDR1 is SGHTA and CDR2 FQGNSA. Trimming removed 5 bases at V and 8 bases at J, with 12 bases between.

The V call is TRBV27, the J call TRBJ2-3; 7 bases match TRBD2. The CDR3 is made up of 15 amino acids. CDR1 and CDR2 from the germline V gene are MNHEY and SMNVEV (reference sequence). With V trimmed by 6 bases and J by 3 bases, 9 bases remained unmatched. CDR3 residues: CASSSGGGGTDTQYF. The CDR3 nucleotides read TGTGCCAGCAGCTCTGGGGGGGGAGGGACAGATACGCAGTATTTT.

The V call is TRBV5-1, the J call TRBJ2-3, with TRBD2 identical over 15 bases. Losses at the gene ends were 3 bases for V and 6 bases for J; bases not matched to a gene: 14. The CDR3 length is 19 residues. CDR1 is SGHRS, CDR2 YFSETQ, per germline. CDR3 loop: CASSSNPGTSGRSADTQYF. The DNA for the CDR3 is TGCGCCAGCAGCTCAAATCCCGGGACTAGCGGGAGGTCCGCGGATACGCAGTATTTT.

This chain joins TRBV11-2 and TRBJ2-1; 7 bases align to TRBD1. The V gene's germline CDR1 is SGHAT and CDR2 FQNNGV. This CDR3 has 15 residues. Losses at the gene ends were 1 base for V and 7 bases for J; bases not matched to a gene: 7. This chain's CDR3 is CASSLVRGILNEQFF. CDR3 bases: TGTGCCAGCAGCTTAGTCAGGGGGATTTTAAATGAGCAGTTCTTC.

This clone was seen only once. The gene calls are TRBV11-2 and TRBJ2-3; D uncertain. Germline loops: CDR1 SGHAT, CDR2 FQNNGV. V shed 1 base and J shed 0 bases, with 5 bases lying between them. This CDR3 region has 14 residues. This chain's CDR3 is CASSLVGSTDTQYF. The CDR3 DNA follows: TGTGCCAGCAGCTTAGTTGGAAGCACAGATACGCAGTATTTT.

The chain recombines TRBV7-3 with TRBJ1-2; maybe TRBD1 (5 bases). The CDR3 is made up of 16 amino acids. Germline V CDR1 and CDR2: SGHTA, FQGTGA. V shed 5 bases and J shed 8 bases, with 24 bases lying between them. The CDR3 region is CASSDGGGDQGRGYTF. CDR3 bases: TGTGCCAGCAGCGATGGGGGAGGGGATCAGGGTAGAGGCTACACCTTC.

This chain joins TRBV6-6 and TRBJ2-5; D is perhaps TRBD1 (6 bases). The CDR3 runs to 15 residues. CDR1 is MNHNY, CDR2 SVGAGI, per germline (reference sequence). V lost 2 bases and J 1 base, leaving 11 bases between the germline ends. The DNA of the CDR3 is TGTGCCAGCAGTTACCTTCAAGGGGGCCAAGAGACCCAGTACTTC. The encoded protein is CASSYLQGGQETQYF.

The V gene is TRBV9, the J gene TRBJ1-2; 9 nucleotides align to TRBD1. The junction had 8 bases not matched to a gene; V was cut back by 3 bases and J by 5 bases. The CDR3 consists of 15 residues. CDR1 is SGDLS, CDR2 YYNGEE, per germline. CDR3 residues: CASSGILTGGYGYTF. The CDR3 DNA reads TGTGCCAGCAGCGGAATCCTGACAGGGGGATATGGCTACACCTTC.

This chain connects TRBV7-9 to TRBJ1-4, with unresolved D. Trimming shortened V by 5 bases and J by 5 bases, and 3 bases separated the two germline ends. The germline CDR1 and CDR2 sequences are SEHNR and FQNEAQ (reference sequence). The CDR3 has 11 amino acids. This CDR3 is CASSPNEKLFF. In DNA, the CDR3 is TGTGCCAGCAGCCCAAATGAAAAACTGTTTTTT.

The genes are TRBV6-4 and TRBJ2-5, with D perhaps given as TRBD1 or TRBD2 (5 bases each). V was clipped by 2 bases and J by 4 bases, with 8 bases between them. This CDR3 comprises 13 residues. Looked up from germline, CDR1 is MRHNA and CDR2 is SNTAGT. The CDR3 region is CASSDRGRETQYF. CDR3 coding DNA: TGTGCCAGCAGTGACAGGGGACGAGAGACCCAGTACTTC.

V gene TRBV25-1 combines with J gene TRBJ1-1, with TRBD1 matching 10 bases. This CDR3 region has 17 residues. CDR1 and CDR2 (germline): MGHDK, SYGVNS. The V segment lost 5 bases and the J segment 4 bases; nucleotides outside the gene matches: 13. The CDR3 bases are TGTGCCAGCAGTTCCCCCGGGACAGGGGTGATTTCCACTGAAGCTTTCTTT. It encodes CASSSPGTGVISTEAFF.

The chain couples TRBV6-4 to TRBJ2-2; D might be TRBD2 (7 bases). This CDR3 region has 17 residues. V lost 2 bases and J lost 1, with 14 bases in between. Germline-derived CDR1 and CDR2 are MRHNA and SNTAGT. Here the CDR3 reads CASSDTAGAQNTGELFF. In DNA, the CDR3 is TGTGCCAGCAGTGACACCGCGGGGGCACAGAACACCGGGGAGCTGTTTTTT.

This clone was seen more than once but under ten times. The chain joins TRBV4-3 to TRBJ2-2; a weak D match, TRBD1 (5 bases). In germline, CDR1 is LGHNA, CDR2 YSLEER. CDR3 length: 15 amino acids. V shed 3 bases and J shed 2 bases, with 10 bases lying between them. CDR3 in DNA: TGCGCCAGCAGCCACTCCGACAGAAACACCGGGGAGCTGTTTTTT. Translating it yields CASSHSDRNTGELFF.

This clone showed up just a few times. The chain links TRBV28 to TRBJ1-2; TRBD1 might be the D (5 bases). The length of the CDR3 is 16 residues. Germline V gives CDR1 MDHEN, CDR2 SYDVKM. Trimming took off 5 bases at V and 1 base at J, with 17 bases between the two ends. The DNA of the CDR3 is TGTGCCAGCAGTCTGGACCCGACAGATTTTAACTATGGCTACACCTTC. This codes for CASSLDPTDFNYGYTF.

The chain is built from TRBV28 and TRBJ2-3; D is perhaps TRBD2 (5 bases). Trimming cost V 4 bases and J 0 bases, with 11 bases left between them. Germline loops: CDR1 MDHEN, CDR2 SYDVKM. This CDR3 has 15 amino acids. CDR3 protein: CASSYSAPSTDTQYF. The CDR3 coding sequence is TGTGCCAGCAGTTATAGCGCACCTAGCACAGATACGCAGTATTTT.

The chain recombines TRBV6-5 with TRBJ1-2; D is unresolved. This CDR3 has 13 residues. Trimming cost V 4 bases and J 6 bases, with 12 bases left between them. Germline V gene data show CDR1 as MNHEY and CDR2 as SVGAGI. The CDR3 coding sequence is TGTGCCAGCAGTTTACACGATCGGGATGGCTACACCTTC. Translating gives CASSLHDRDGYTF.

The chain has TRBV4-2 and TRBJ2-1, with 8 bases identical to TRBD2. Germline V gene sequence: CDR1 LGHNA, CDR2 YNFKEQ. This CDR3 has 15 amino acids. The ends lost 0 bases at V and 4 bases at J; junction bases unmatched: 2. CDR3 in amino acids: CASSQESGSYNEQFF. Written as DNA, the CDR3 is TGTGCCAGCAGCCAAGAAAGCGGGAGTTACAATGAGCAGTTCTTC.

In its sample, this clone was seen once. This sequence joins TRBV4-2 and TRBJ2-1; tentatively, D is TRBD1 or TRBD2 (5 bases each). Trimming cost V 4 bases and J 0 bases, with 10 bases left between them. Germline-derived CDR1 and CDR2 are LGHNA and YNFKEQ. This CDR3 comprises 15 residues. CDR3 nucleotide sequence: TGTGCCAGCAGCCTGGGACGTAGCTCCTACAATGAGCAGTTCTTC. Residues: CASSLGRSSYNEQFF.

The chain carries TRBV5-4 and TRBJ1-6, with D perhaps TRBD1 (6 bases). Trimming removed 4 bases at V and 7 bases at J, with 12 bases between. Germline CDR1 SGHNT, CDR2 YYREEE (reference sequence). This CDR3 region has 14 residues. CDR3 bases: TGTGCCAGCAGCCACAGGGAGGCCAATTCACCCCTCCACTTT. Translated: CASSHREANSPLHF.

The chain links TRBV7-9 to TRBJ2-2, with D possibly TRBD2 on 6 matching bases. The CDR3 is made up of 18 amino acids. Trimming pared 3 bases from V and 3 bases from J, leaving 20 bases between. The V gene's germline CDR1 is SEHNR and CDR2 FQNEAQ (reference sequence). DNA of the CDR3: TGTGCCAGCAGCTTTCCCGCCCAGCGGGTATTAGACACCGGGGAGCTGTTTTTT. Translated, it gives CASSFPAQRVLDTGELFF.

This rearrangement joins TRBV5-6 to TRBJ1-2; 9 bases agree with TRBD1. Germline loops: CDR1 SGHDT, CDR2 YYEEEE. Unmatched junction bases numbered 3, after V lost 3 bases and J lost 3 bases. This CDR3 contains 14 residues. CDR3 sequence reads: CASSSDRGYYGYTF. The CDR3 region has the DNA TGTGCCAGCAGCTCGGACAGGGGCTACTATGGCTACACCTTC. Based on the CDR3 plus reference TRBV5-6 and TRBJ1-2, the full variable domain is DAGVTQSPTHLIKTRGQQVTLRCSPKSGHDTVSWYQQALGQGPQFIFQYYEEEERQRGNFPDRFSGHQFPNYSSELNVNALLLGDSALYLCASSSDRGYYGYTFGSGTRLTVV.

Here the CDR3 DNA reads TGTGCCAGCAGTTTCCCGGGGAGCTCCTACGAGCAGTACTTC. Translation: CASSFPGSSYEQYF. The V and J genes are TRBV28 and TRBJ2-7; a weak D match, TRBD2 (5 bases). This CDR3 spans 14 amino acids. With 3 bases removed from V and 0 bases from J, the gap between germline ends came to 9 bases. In germline, CDR1 is MDHEN, CDR2 SYDVKM.

The chain combines TRBV11-2 with TRBJ2-7; 13 positions agree with TRBD2. Germline CDR1 is SGHAT and CDR2 is FQNNGV. V gave up 5 bases and J gave up 4 bases; unmatched junction bases: 5. This CDR3 is 15 amino acids long. The CDR3 DNA reads TGTGCCAGCAGCCTCGGACTAGCGGGAGCATACGAGCAGTACTTC. It specifies CASSLGLAGAYEQYF.